This T cell receptor (beta chain) was sequenced during a study of T cell responses to AZD1222 COVID-19 vaccine. Study-wide context: Second-dose groups at about 4 or about 12 weeks were pooled. Findings and caveats of the study: Spike-specific TCR breadth and depth were elevated following two AZD1222 doses. Baseline seropositivity characterized only six AZD1222 recipients. CD4 TCRs linked to vaccination spanned spike, dominating at 160-218 and 743-854.

Some clones are missing from TCRdb's copy, which holds only in-frame ones; the method was immunoSEQ multiplex PCR. The repertoire holds some 140,000 clones, with approximately 90% as singletons. There are 14 residues in the CDR3. Germline V CDR1 and CDR2: LGHDT, YNNKEL (reference sequence). V gave up 4 bases and J gave up 2 bases, with 11 bases separating them. For this clone: Its antigen is not identified.

The chain is built from TRBV3-1 (or the pseudogene TRBV3-2) and TRBJ1-2; no clear D gene. This clonotype was obtained from an adult in good health. The sample here was peripheral blood, taken on day 0 of AZD1222 vaccination. CDR3 residues: CASSPVRPNYGYTF. CDR3 DNA: TGTGCCAGCAGCCCCGTCCGTCCAAACTATGGCTACACCTTC.